This T cell receptor (beta chain) was documented in a study of blood T cell repertoires in COVID-19. Across the study: Sample material is recorded as cDNA or gDNA derived from T cells, B-cell-depleted T cells, or PBMCs.

In the authors' workflow: From reference gene primer amplification, estimates of nucleated cell counts were derived. Data came from immunoSEQ multiplex PCR; TCRdb stores just in-frame clones and leaves some out. Clonal size and the V and J genes are those of that table, whereas D and trimming came from the DNA. The sample consists of under 60,000 clones, approximately 89% of them appearing once. V lost 3 bases and J lost 4; bases outside the gene matches: 5. Germline values: CDR1 KGHSH, CDR2 LQKENI. This CDR3 comprises 15 residues. The chain employs TRBV18 and TRBJ1-2, with TRBD1 matching 10 bases. Sequences were obtained from peripheral blood. The source of this sequence is a woman older than 75 with acute or convalescent COVID-19. The CDR3 sequence is CASSPRDRGGYGYTF. The CDR3 DNA follows: TGTGCCAGCTCACCCCGGGACAGGGGAGGCTATGGCTACACCTTC.